The following is a TCR beta chain sequence with its context. This sample was included in a study of blood T cell repertoires in COVID-19. This CDR3 spans 15 amino acids. Trimming shortened V by 2 bases and J by 4 bases, and 11 bases separated the two germline ends. The germline CDR1 and CDR2 sequences are SGHTA and FQGTGA. Repertoires were generated with immunoSEQ multiplex PCR, while TCRdb's copy carries only in-frame clones and drops some. In the table there are about 250,000 clones, 65% to 85% of which are singletons. The specimen was peripheral blood. The rearrangement uses TRBV7-3 and TRBJ2-2; D not resolved. The TCR originated in a man aged 35 to 55 with active or convalescent COVID-19. CDR3 residues: CASSLGQASTGELFF. The CDR3 bases are TGTGCCAGCAGCTTAGGGCAGGCCTCCACCGGGGAGCTGTTTTTT.